The present T cell receptor (beta chain) was sequenced within a study of T cells in localized non-small cell lung cancer. The V gene's germline CDR1 is SGHRS and CDR2 YFSETQ. V was clipped by 5 bases and J by 2 bases; unmatched bases: 11. The CDR3 is made up of 16 amino acids. Sequencing used immunoSEQ multiplex PCR; TCRdb keeps in-frame clones, though not all of them. The sample has around 20,000 clones; about nine tenths are singletons. The material was peripheral blood, obtained before any cancer treatment. The genes are TRBV5-1 and TRBJ1-1; 8 bases are a match to TRBD1. This receptor was identified in a woman aged 40 to 75 with stage I lung adenocarcinoma. The CDR3 spells CASRRAYRGKNTEAFF. The CDR3 DNA sequence: TGCGCCAGCAGGAGGGCTTACAGGGGGAAAAACACTGAAGCTTTCTTT.